This passage covers 23 T cell receptor beta chains from one sample sequenced in a study of early T cells in non-severe SARS-CoV-2 infection. Via MiXCR, TCRdb re-called the 5' RACE reads, giving one row per CDR3 protein. In the table there are tens of thousands of distinct CDR3 sequences, about 4.5% of which are singletons. The sequenced material came from whole blood. These receptors all stem from an adult who was a healthcare worker with PCR-confirmed SARS-CoV-2 infection or an uninfected control (not recorded which).

This clonotype occurred many times. The CDR3: CSAHGVREKLFF. CDR3 nucleotide sequence: TGCAGTGCGCACGGCGTTCGGGAAAAACTGTTTTTT. The rearrangement joins TRBV20-1 to TRBJ1-4; D remains ambiguous. Trimming pared 6 bases from V and 8 bases from J, leaving 13 bases between. CDR1 is DFQATT and CDR2 is SNEGSKA in the germline V gene (reference sequence). The CDR3 length is 12 residues.

This clonotype was seen repeatedly, ten times or more. This chain uses TRBV7-9 with TRBJ1-2; D unclear. V shed 2 bases and J shed 2 bases, with 6 bases lying between them. This CDR3 is built from 13 residues. Germline V gene sequence: CDR1 SEHNR, CDR2 FQNEAQ (reference sequence). Here the CDR3 DNA reads TGTGCCAGCAGCTTAAACCAGAACTATGGCTACACCTTC. Translated, it gives CASSLNQNYGYTF.

This clonotype was counted ten times or more. The rearrangement joins TRBV19 to TRBJ2-3, with D perhaps matching TRBD1 (5 bases). Deletions cut 5 bases from V and 1 base from J, with 10 bases between. Germline CDR1 and CDR2: LNHDA and SQIVND (reference sequence). The CDR3 is 14 amino acids. CDR3 DNA: TGTGCCAGTAGTTGGCAGGGCCGCACAGATACGCAGTATTTT. Encoded protein: CASSWQGRTDTQYF.

This clonotype was recorded at least ten times. This chain connects TRBV30 to TRBJ1-2, with D tentatively TRBD1 (6 bases). Germline CDR1 reads GTSNPN; CDR2 reads SVGIG (reference sequence). The ends were cut back, 2 bases at V and 4 bases at J, with 14 bases in the middle. This CDR3 has 14 amino acids. DNA for the CDR3: TGTGCCTGGAGTACGGACAGCCGATTCTATGGCTACACCTTC. Its protein product is CAWSTDSRFYGYTF.

This clonotype was seen at least ten times. The chain links TRBV7-2 to TRBJ2-7; D remains ambiguous. The CDR3 runs 16 residues. Trimming shortened V by 2 bases and J by 5 bases, and 19 bases separated the two germline ends. Germline V gene lookup returns CDR1 SGHTA and CDR2 FQGNSA. The CDR3, as DNA: TGTGCCAGCAGCTTATCGGGCCCTTCCAGAGGACACGAGCAGTACTTC. It specifies CASSLSGPSRGHEQYF. Full variable domain (missing parts from reference TRBV7-2 and TRBJ2-7): GAGVSQSPSNKVTEKGKDVELRCDPISGHTALYWYRQSLGQGLEFLIYFQGNSAPDKSGLPSDRFSAERTGGSVSTLTIQRTQQEDSAVYLCASSLSGPSRGHEQYFGPGTRLTVT.

The V gene is TRBV18, the J gene TRBJ1-6, with D possibly TRBD1 on 5 matching bases. The CDR3 loop spans 13 amino acids. The V end lost 4 bases, the J end lost 7 bases, and 8 bases lay between the germline ends. The germline V gene has CDR1 KGHSH and CDR2 LQKENI. CDR3 loop: CASSLKGNSPLHF. CDR3 nucleotide sequence: TGTGCCAGCTCACTAAAGGGGAATTCACCCCTCCACTTT. Full variable domain (remainder filled in from reference TRBV18 and TRBJ1-6): NAGVMQNPRHLVRRRGQEARLRCSPMKGHSHVYWYRQLPEEGLKFMVYLQKENIIDESGMPKERFSAEFPKEGPSILRIQQVVRGDSAAYFCASSLKGNSPLHFGNGTRLTVT.

This clonotype was seen a handful of times. This rearrangement joins TRBV7-9 to TRBJ1-6; TRBD1 is a possible D gene (5 bases). CDR1 is SEHNR and CDR2 is FQNEAQ in the germline V gene (reference sequence). The CDR3 contains 14 residues. V was trimmed by 1 base and J by 10 bases, leaving 11 bases between them. CDR3 coding DNA: TGTGCCAGCAGCTTAGGGCAGGGAGAATCACCCCTCCACTTT. Encoded protein: CASSLGQGESPLHF.

This clonotype was seen many times. The rearrangement uses TRBV3-1 and TRBJ2-2, with D uncertain. The CDR3 loop spans 11 amino acids. Trimming cost V 3 bases and J 6 bases, with 2 bases left between them. From germline, CDR1 is LGHDT and CDR2 YNNKEL (reference sequence). The CDR3 coding sequence is TGTGCCAGCAGCCATGCCGGGGAGCTGTTTTTT. This codes for CASSHAGELFF.

This clonotype was found many times. The chain is built from TRBV4-2 and TRBJ1-6; D is ambiguous. Trimming stripped 1 base from V and 8 bases from J, with 9 bases between. The germline V gene has CDR1 LGHNA and CDR2 YNFKEQ. The CDR3 has 14 amino acids. The CDR3 region is CASSQVPADSPLHF. CDR3 bases: TGTGCCAGCAGCCAAGTCCCTGCGGATTCACCCCTCCACTTT.

In its sample, this clonotype was seen a few times. The chain recombines TRBV27 with TRBJ2-1; 13 nucleotides align to TRBD2. J was trimmed by 4 bases and V by 6 bases; bases with no gene match: 6. Germline loops: CDR1 MNHEY, CDR2 SMNVEV (reference sequence). This CDR3 has 16 amino acids. CDR3 nucleotide sequence: TGTGCCAGCAGAGGGACTAGCGGGGCCCTATACAATGAGCAGTTCTTC. It codes for CASRGTSGALYNEQFF.

This clonotype was observed at least ten times. This chain connects TRBV6-1 to TRBJ2-7; 7 bases align to TRBD1. Germline values: CDR1 MNHNS, CDR2 SASEGT. The CDR3 spans 13 residues. Losses at the gene ends were 7 bases for V and 3 bases for J; bases not matched to a gene: 6. CDR3: CASTRDRNYEQYF. In nucleotides, the CDR3 is TGTGCCAGCACCCGGGACAGAAACTACGAGCAGTACTTC.

In its sample, this clonotype was seen many times. This rearrangement joins TRBV27 to TRBJ2-3, with D possibly being TRBD1 or TRBD2 (5 bases each). Germline assignment: CDR1 MNHEY and CDR2 SMNVEV (reference sequence). This CDR3 comprises 13 residues. The CDR3 DNA is TGTGCAACGAAGTGGGGGAACACAGATACGCAGTATTTT. This gives the protein CATKWGNTDTQYF.

This clonotype was recorded at least ten times. The chain couples TRBV29-1 to TRBJ1-3; 8 bases are a match to TRBD1. V was clipped by 6 bases and J by 3 bases; unmatched bases: 4. There are 13 residues in the CDR3. From germline, CDR1 is SQVTM and CDR2 ANQGSEA. The CDR3 sequence is CSVPGQGGNTIYF. For the CDR3, the DNA is TGCAGCGTGCCCGGACAGGGTGGAAACACCATATATTTT.

This clonotype has at least ten counts. This chain uses TRBV7-9 with TRBJ2-2; D is uncertain. This CDR3 comprises 16 residues. The germline V gene has CDR1 SEHNR and CDR2 FQNEAQ (reference sequence). V shed 5 bases and J shed 4 bases, with 17 bases lying between them. The CDR3 reads CASSPKRRLVTGELFF. The CDR3 region has the DNA TGTGCCAGCAGCCCGAAGCGACGATTGGTCACCGGGGAGCTGTTTTTT.

The table lists this clonotype with many counts. The CDR3 here is CASSLSGLATGELFF. The CDR3 DNA reads as TGTGCCAGCAGTTTATCTGGTCTGGCCACCGGGGAGCTGTTTTTT. The chain couples TRBV12-3 or TRBV12-4 to TRBJ2-2; D gene ambiguous. Trimming took 2 bases from V and 4 from J, leaving 11 bases between them. This CDR3 spans 15 amino acids.

This clonotype was recorded many times. The rearrangement joins TRBV4-1 to TRBJ2-4, with D unclear. The V gene lost 1 base and the J gene lost 2 bases, with 6 bases spanning the gap. The germline V gene encodes CDR1 MGHRA and CDR2 YSYEKL. The CDR3 length is 14 residues. CDR3 nucleotides: TGCGCCAGCAGCCAAGGTGATTCCAAAAACATTCAGTACTTC. Amino acid sequence: CASSQGDSKNIQYF.

This clonotype has a count of ten or more. The genes are TRBV7-9 and TRBJ1-6; no clear D. This CDR3 is 12 amino acids long. Germline lookup yields CDR1 SEHNR and CDR2 FQNEAQ (reference sequence). Trimming took 5 bases from V and 8 from J, leaving 7 bases between them. In nucleotides, the CDR3 is TGTGCCAGCAGCCGACTTGATTCACCCCTCCACTTT. This gives the protein CASSRLDSPLHF.

This clonotype was observed many times. V is TRBV20-1 and J is TRBJ2-3; D is ambiguous. From germline, CDR1 is DFQATT and CDR2 SNEGSKA (reference sequence). This CDR3 is 14 amino acids long. The V and J ends lost 0 bases and 0 bases respectively, with 7 bases between them. Written as DNA, the CDR3 is TGCAGTGCTAGAGACCCGTTGAGCACAGATACGCAGTATTTT. Protein: CSARDPLSTDTQYF.

This clonotype was seen ten or more times. The rearrangement links TRBV20-1 to TRBJ2-1; 11 bases fit TRBD2. J lost 2 bases, V lost 4 bases, and 1 base had no gene match. Per the germline V gene, CDR1 is DFQATT and CDR2 is SNEGSKA (reference sequence). The CDR3 runs to 14 residues. The CDR3 reads CSAMGLAAYNEQFF. CDR3 bases: TGCAGTGCTATGGGACTAGCGGCCTACAATGAGCAGTTCTTC.

This rearrangement joins TRBV3-1 to TRBJ1-1; D may be TRBD1 (5 bases). This CDR3 has 12 residues. Germline CDR1 reads LGHDT; CDR2 reads YNNKEL (reference sequence). Trimming removed 4 bases at V and 11 bases at J, with 14 bases between. The CDR3 region is CASSPYTGGAFF. The CDR3 bases are TGTGCCAGCAGCCCATATACAGGTGGTGCTTTCTTT.

The chain carries TRBV7-9 and TRBJ1-6; D unclear. Germline V CDR1 and CDR2: SEHNR, FQNEAQ (reference sequence). This CDR3 is built from 14 residues. Trimming pared 5 bases from V and 10 bases from J, leaving 15 bases between. The CDR3 bases are TGTGCCAGCAGCACTACCGGGGAATCCTCACCCCTCCACTTT. Translating it yields CASSTTGESSPLHF.

Many counts were recorded for this clonotype. The chain joins TRBV19 to TRBJ2-7; 8 bases line up with TRBD2. After removal of 5 bases from V and 7 bases from J, the junction contained 7 bases not matched to a gene. Germline CDR1 reads LNHDA; CDR2 reads SQIVND (reference sequence). The CDR3 totals 13 residues. The CDR3 sequence: CASSRGGQGEQYF. The CDR3 nucleotides read TGTGCCAGTAGTCGCGGGGGGCAGGGAGAGCAGTACTTC.

There are many counts of this clonotype. V gene TRBV7-9 combines with J gene TRBJ2-1; 12 bases line up with TRBD2. Germline assignment: CDR1 SEHNR and CDR2 FQNEAQ (reference sequence). The CDR3 is 15 residues long. V was clipped by 5 bases and J by 8 bases; unmatched bases: 7. The CDR3 loop is CASSRLAGGPDEQFF. As DNA, the CDR3 is TGTGCCAGCAGCCGCCTAGCGGGGGGGCCGGATGAGCAGTTCTTC.